A single sample is the source of the 23 T cell receptor beta chains below, sequenced in a study of blood T cell repertoires in COVID-19. The repertoire was sequenced with immunoSEQ multiplex PCR; TCRdb's copy has only in-frame clones and lacks some. The sample yields over 60,000 clones, about nine tenths seen once. The sample was peripheral blood. Receptor source: a woman older than 75 with active COVID-19.

The V and J genes are TRBV20-1 and TRBJ2-1; D gene ambiguous. Between the trimmed V and J ends, which lost 6 bases and 6 bases, there was a span of 9 bases. CDR1 is DFQATT, CDR2 SNEGSKA, per germline (reference sequence). This CDR3 region has 11 residues. The CDR3 nucleotides read TGCAGTGCCCCGACTGGCAATGAGCAGTTCTTC. Its translation: CSAPTGNEQFF.

The chain employs TRBV28 and TRBJ2-7; 11 nucleotides align to TRBD2. The V segment lost 2 bases and the J segment 0 bases; nucleotides outside the gene matches: 3. The CDR3 loop spans 16 amino acids. CDR1 and CDR2 (germline): MDHEN, SYDVKM. CDR3 sequence (DNA): TGTGCCAGCAGTTTAGAGACTAGCGGGGCCTCCTACGAGCAGTACTTC. It is translated as CASSLETSGASYEQYF.

The rearrangement uses TRBV7-2 and TRBJ2-3; TRBD2 matches at 8 bases. The CDR3 consists of 16 residues. Per germline, CDR1 SGHTA and CDR2 FQGNSA. The V and J ends lost 5 bases and 4 bases, in that order; junction bases with no gene match: 11. For the CDR3, the DNA is TGTGCCAGCAGCCCAACTTGGGGACTAGTCTCAGATACGCAGTATTTT. This gives the protein CASSPTWGLVSDTQYF.

The rearrangement links TRBV6-6 to TRBJ2-3; 9 positions match TRBD2. The germline V gene encodes CDR1 MNHNY and CDR2 SVGAGI (reference sequence). The J segment lost 4 bases and the V segment lost 7 bases, leaving 9 bases of the junction unmatched. This CDR3 spans 15 amino acids. In nucleotides, the CDR3 is TGTGCCAGCACCAATAGCGGGAGCGGGTCAGATACGCAGTATTTT. Its translation is CASTNSGSGSDTQYF.

The rearrangement joins TRBV25-1 to TRBJ2-6, with D perhaps matching TRBD1 (6 bases). Trimming left V 3 bases short and J 0 bases short, with 12 bases between. Per germline, CDR1 MGHDK and CDR2 SYGVNS. The CDR3 sequence is 17 residues long. CDR3 nucleotides: TGTGCCAGCAGTGATTCCAAGGACAGCTCTGGGGCCAACGTCCTGACTTTC. As protein: CASSDSKDSSGANVLTF.

V usage is TRBV19 and J usage is TRBJ1-1, with D possibly matching TRBD1 (6 bases). Germline-derived CDR1 and CDR2 are LNHDA and SQIVND (reference sequence). This CDR3 is 13 amino acids long. The V end lost 5 bases, the J end lost 8 bases, and 15 bases lay between the germline ends. The CDR3 is CASSPSTGAEAFF. Here the CDR3 DNA reads TGTGCCAGTAGTCCCTCGACAGGAGCCGAAGCTTTCTTT.

The chain joins TRBV28 to TRBJ2-2, with 7 bases aligning to TRBD2. From germline, CDR1 is MDHEN and CDR2 SYDVKM. J gave up 8 bases and V 2 bases, and 11 bases lay outside the gene matches. CDR3 length equals 16 residues. The CDR3 here is CASSLGQGRGLGELFF. The CDR3 DNA follows: TGTGCCAGCAGTTTAGGGCAGGGCCGGGGACTAGGGGAGCTGTTTTTT.

This rearrangement joins TRBV5-4 to TRBJ1-6; a possible D gene is TRBD1 (6 bases). From germline, CDR1 is SGHNT and CDR2 YYREEE (reference sequence). The V gene lost 3 bases and the J gene lost 8 bases, with 15 bases spanning the gap. The CDR3 runs to 15 residues. This CDR3 reads CASSSAGTIHSPLHF. CDR3 nucleotide sequence: TGTGCCAGCAGCTCTGCCGGGACAATTCATTCACCCCTCCACTTT. Complete variable domain (other parts from reference TRBV5-4 and TRBJ1-6): ETGVTQSPTHLIKTRGQQVTLRCSSQSGHNTVSWYQQALGQGPQFIFQYYREEENGRGNFPPRFSGLQFPNYSSELNVNALELDDSALYLCASSSAGTIHSPLHFGNGTRLTVT.

This chain joins TRBV19 and TRBJ1-5, with TRBD1 matching over 9 bases. Germline values: CDR1 LNHDA, CDR2 SQIVND (reference sequence). The CDR3 runs 16 residues. V was pared by 6 bases and J by 4 bases, with 10 bases of the junction left unmatched. The CDR3, as DNA: TGTGCCAGTAGAAGGCCGGGACAGGGTTGGAATCAGCCCCAGCATTTT. Translating gives CASRRPGQGWNQPQHF.

The V and J genes are TRBV19 and TRBJ1-5, with 9 nucleotides matching TRBD1. The trim removed 5 bases at V and 1 base at J, leaving 15 bases unmatched. This CDR3 has 19 amino acids. The V gene's germline CDR1 is LNHDA and CDR2 SQIVND (reference sequence). CDR3 in DNA: TGTGCCAGTAGTCAGACTACAGGGACAGGGCGCTTCAGCAATCAGCCCCAGCATTTT. The encoded protein is CASSQTTGTGRFSNQPQHF.

The chain joins TRBV10-3 to TRBJ2-3; D possibly corresponds to TRBD2 (7 bases). The V gene's germline CDR1 is ENHRY and CDR2 SYGVKD. CDR3 length: 14 amino acids. V lost 6 bases and J 3 bases, leaving 13 bases between the germline ends. The CDR3 is CAIRGGAGTDTQYF. CDR3 nucleotides: TGTGCCATCAGAGGGGGGGCCGGAACAGATACGCAGTATTTT.

The CDR3 protein is CASSSGSPTDTQYF. CDR3 nucleotides: TGTGCCAGTAGTAGCGGGAGTCCCACAGATACGCAGTATTTT. The J gene is TRBJ2-3, the V gene TRBV19; 7 bases agree with TRBD2. Unmatched junction bases numbered 3, after V lost 4 bases and J lost 2 bases. There are 14 residues in the CDR3. CDR1 and CDR2 from the germline V gene are LNHDA and SQIVND (reference sequence).

A note on this clone: Distinct nucleotide sequences in the sample also encode this CDR3. The V call is TRBV28, the J call TRBJ1-4; 9 positions agree with TRBD1. V was pared by 6 bases and J by 8 bases, with 7 bases of the junction left unmatched. CDR3 length: 14 residues. Germline values: CDR1 MDHEN, CDR2 SYDVKM. DNA for the CDR3: TGTGCCAGCAGGAGGGACAGGGTCAGGGAAAAACTGTTTTTT. It codes for CASRRDRVREKLFF.

J is TRBJ2-7 and V is TRBV6-5, with 7 bases lining up with TRBD2. The CDR3 extends over 15 amino acids. CDR1 is MNHEY and CDR2 is SVGAGI in the germline V gene. The V gene end was trimmed by 8 bases and the J gene end by 4 bases; junction bases not matched to a gene: 14. DNA of the CDR3: TGTGCCAGCCGAAAGGGAGCGGGGTGGGAATACGAGCAGTACTTC. Translated: CASRKGAGWEYEQYF.

V and J are TRBV18 and TRBJ2-7; 7 bases map to TRBD1. The V segment lost 0 bases and the J segment 9 bases; nucleotides outside the gene matches: 11. CDR3 size: 15 residues. Germline V gene sequence: CDR1 KGHSH, CDR2 LQKENI. CDR3 in amino acids: CASSPPTTGALRQYF. The CDR3 nucleotides read TGTGCCAGCTCACCACCGACAACAGGGGCCCTGAGGCAGTACTTC.

This chain joins TRBV28 and TRBJ2-7; tentatively, D is TRBD2 (5 bases). Trimming removed 3 bases from V and 2 bases from J, with 14 bases in between. CDR1 and CDR2 from the germline V gene are MDHEN and SYDVKM. This CDR3 comprises 15 residues. DNA for the CDR3: TGTGCCAGCAGTTTTATGGCGGCGGGCACCTACGAGCAGTACTTC. The encoded protein is CASSFMAAGTYEQYF. Full variable domain (outside the CDR3, taken from reference TRBV28 and TRBJ2-7): DVKVTQSSRYLVKRTGEKVFLECVQDMDHENMFWYRQDPGLGLRLIYFSYDVKMKEKGDIPEGYSVSREKKERFSLILESASTNQTSMYLCASSFMAAGTYEQYFGPGTRLTVT.

The V gene is TRBV6-6, the J gene TRBJ2-2; no clear D. Deletions cut 5 bases from V and 0 bases from J, with 22 bases between. CDR3 length: 19 amino acids. The germline CDR1 and CDR2 sequences are MNHNY and SVGAGI (reference sequence). DNA of the CDR3: TGTGCCAGCAGTCCCCTGACCCGATTATGGGCGACGAACACCGGGGAGCTGTTTTTT. It is translated as CASSPLTRLWATNTGELFF.

The CDR3 DNA sequence: TGTGCCAGCAGTTTAACAGGGGGGGCAACAGATACGCAGTATTTT. Translated, it gives CASSLTGGATDTQYF. The chain uses TRBV28 and TRBJ2-3, with D possibly matching TRBD1 (8 bases). CDR1 and CDR2 (germline): MDHEN, SYDVKM. With 2 bases removed from V and 3 bases from J, the gap between germline ends came to 12 bases. The CDR3 totals 15 residues.

V is TRBV6-2 or TRBV6-3 and J is TRBJ1-5; possibly TRBD1 for D (6 bases). This CDR3 comprises 15 residues. The V and J ends lost 4 bases and 6 bases respectively, with 16 bases between them. Germline V gene data show CDR1 as MNHEY and CDR2 as SVGEGT. The DNA for the CDR3 is TGTGCCAGCAGTTTCGGGACACCCAGGGGTCAGCCCCAGCATTTT. Translating it yields CASSFGTPRGQPQHF.

CDR3 nucleotides: TGTGCCAGCAGTGGGGTACGATCTAGCGGGAGGCGCACAGATACGCAGTATTTT. This translates into CASSGVRSSGRRTDTQYF. J is TRBJ2-3 and V is TRBV6-2 or TRBV6-3, with 11 bases lining up with TRBD2. This CDR3 spans 18 amino acids. Germline values: CDR1 MNHEY, CDR2 SVGEGT. V lost 5 bases and J lost 1; bases outside the gene matches: 11.

The V gene is TRBV7-2, the J gene TRBJ2-3; 7 bases align to TRBD2. Germline V gene lookup returns CDR1 SGHTA and CDR2 FQGNSA. With 8 bases clipped from V and 1 base from J, the junction kept 9 bases outside the gene matches. The CDR3 extends over 15 amino acids. The CDR3 DNA is TGTGCCAGCGGGACTATCCCTTTAGGCACAGATACGCAGTATTTT. It specifies CASGTIPLGTDTQYF.

V is TRBV7-3 and J is TRBJ2-3; perhaps TRBD2 as D (5 bases). Germline CDR1 and CDR2: SGHTA and FQGTGA. There are 12 residues in the CDR3. Trimming shortened V by 5 bases and J by 12 bases, and 15 bases separated the two germline ends. The CDR3 bases are TGTGCCAGCAGCAACGGACGGACTGACCAGTATTTT. Amino acids: CASSNGRTDQYF.

In nucleotides, the CDR3 is TGTGCCAGCAGCTCCGGGACAGGGACAACCTACGAGCAGTACTTC. It specifies CASSSGTGTTYEQYF. V usage is TRBV7-9 and J usage is TRBJ2-7; 9 nucleotides agree with TRBD1. The CDR3 is 15 residues long. The trim removed 4 bases at V and 2 bases at J, leaving 6 bases unmatched. Per the germline V gene, CDR1 is SEHNR and CDR2 is FQNEAQ (reference sequence).